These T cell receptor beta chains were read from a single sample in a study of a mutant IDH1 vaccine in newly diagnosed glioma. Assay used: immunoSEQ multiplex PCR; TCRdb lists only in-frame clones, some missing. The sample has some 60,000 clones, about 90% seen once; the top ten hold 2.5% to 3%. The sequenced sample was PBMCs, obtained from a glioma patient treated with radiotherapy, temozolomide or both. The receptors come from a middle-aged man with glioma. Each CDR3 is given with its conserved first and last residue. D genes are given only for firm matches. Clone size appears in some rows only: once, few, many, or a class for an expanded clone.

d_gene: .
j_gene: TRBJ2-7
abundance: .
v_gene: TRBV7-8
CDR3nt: TGTGCCAGCAGCTTATGGGGGAGCGAGCAGTACTTC
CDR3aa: CASSLWGSEQYF

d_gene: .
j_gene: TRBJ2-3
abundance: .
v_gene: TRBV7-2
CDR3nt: TGTGCCAGCAGCTTCGCGTGGGATACGCAGTATTTT
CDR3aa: CASSFAWDTQYF

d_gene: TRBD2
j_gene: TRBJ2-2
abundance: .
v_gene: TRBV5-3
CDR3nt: TGTGCCAGAAGCTTGTTACTAGCGGGGGCGGCCGGGGAGCTGTTTTTT
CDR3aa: CARSLLLAGAAGELFF

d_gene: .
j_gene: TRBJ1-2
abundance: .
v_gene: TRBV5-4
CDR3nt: TGTGCCAGCAGCTTGGGTGGGACGGGTAACTATGGCTACACCTTC
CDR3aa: CASSLGGTGNYGYTF

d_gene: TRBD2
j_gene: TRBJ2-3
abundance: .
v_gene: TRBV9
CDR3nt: TGTGCCAGCAGCGTAGGGGAGGGGAATACGCAGTATTTT
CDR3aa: CASSVGEGNTQYF

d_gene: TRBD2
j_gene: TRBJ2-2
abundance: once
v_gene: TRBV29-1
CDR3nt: TGCAGCGTTGAAGCCACGGGCGGGGGGCAGACCGGGGAGCTGTTTTTT
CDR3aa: CSVEATGGGQTGELFF

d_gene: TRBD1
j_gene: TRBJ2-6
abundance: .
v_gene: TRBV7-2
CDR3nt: TGTGCCAGCAGCCCAGGGGGCTCTGGGGCCAACGTCCTGACTTTC
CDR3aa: CASSPGGSGANVLTF

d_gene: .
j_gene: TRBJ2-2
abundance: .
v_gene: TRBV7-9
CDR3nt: TGTGCCAGCAGCTTGGGCACCGGGGAGCTGTTTTTT
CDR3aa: CASSLGTGELFF

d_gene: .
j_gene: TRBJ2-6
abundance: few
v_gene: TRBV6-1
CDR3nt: TGTGCCAGCACCCAGAGACGCGTCCTGACTTTC
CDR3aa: CASTQRRVLTF

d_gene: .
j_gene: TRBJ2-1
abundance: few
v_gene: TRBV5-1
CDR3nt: TGCGCCAGCAGCCTTACCATTACAGGGCTTACCTACAATGAGCAGTTCTTC
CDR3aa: CASSLTITGLTYNEQFF

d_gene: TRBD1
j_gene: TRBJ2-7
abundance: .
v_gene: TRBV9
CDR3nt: TGTGCCAGCAGCGCCCGGGGACAGGGCAGCTCCTACGAGCAGTACTTC
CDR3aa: CASSARGQGSSYEQYF